The 12 T cell receptor beta chains below all came from one sample that was sequenced in a study of T cell responses to AZD1222 COVID-19 vaccine listed by TCRdb under 2021. Taken with the paper, the label for time point translates to: baseline before first vaccination. The treatment or condition label, as the study defines it: meningococcal conjugate vaccine given as trial control. The receptor library was made with the immunoSEQ multiplex PCR assay. As stored in TCRdb, this immuneACCESS dataset retains in-frame rearrangements with V and J assigned. A fraction of the clones does not appear; measured against another copy, unresolved V genes explain less than half of the discrepancy, and the remainder lacks a known reason. The sample table contains around 160,000 clones; only one count was recorded for around 90% of them. Together, the top ten hold roughly 2.9% of the sample. Material: peripheral blood, obtained on day 0 of MenACWY control vaccination. Source of these receptors: an adult in good health.

The chain combines TRBV27 with TRBJ2-4; D is unresolved. V was pared by 0 bases and J by 0 bases, with 9 bases between. Germline values: CDR1 MNHEY, CDR2 SMNVEV (reference sequence). The CDR3 consists of 16 residues. The CDR3 loop is CASSLSAALAKNIQYF. The CDR3, as DNA: TGTGCCAGCAGTTTATCGGCGGCGTTAGCCAAAAACATTCAGTACTTC.

V gene TRBV9 combines with J gene TRBJ2-5; 7 bases fit TRBD1. V gave up 3 bases and J gave up 2 bases; unmatched junction bases: 4. Germline V gene data show CDR1 as SGDLS and CDR2 as YYNGEE. The CDR3 spans 14 residues. The CDR3 region is CASSAGTVQETQYF. CDR3 in DNA: TGTGCCAGCAGCGCAGGGACAGTACAAGAGACCCAGTACTTC. Full variable domain (remainder filled in from reference TRBV9 and TRBJ2-5): DSGVTQTPKHLITATGQRVTLRCSPRSGDLSVYWYQQSLDQGLQFLIQYYNGEERAKGNILERFSAQQFPDLHSELNLSSLELGDSALYFCASSAGTVQETQYFGPGTRLLVL.

The J gene is TRBJ2-7, the V gene TRBV10-3; maybe TRBD2 (5 bases). Germline CDR1 reads ENHRY; CDR2 reads SYGVKD. This CDR3 comprises 12 residues. V was pared by 5 bases and J by 5 bases, with 10 bases between. In DNA, the CDR3 is TGTGCCATCAGTCCGGGAATCGACGAGCAGTACTTC. Protein sequence: CAISPGIDEQYF.

V is TRBV30 and J is TRBJ2-3, with D tentatively TRBD1 (6 bases). Germline V gives CDR1 GTSNPN, CDR2 SVGIG (reference sequence). V lost 5 bases, J lost 2 bases, and 14 bases lay in between. The CDR3 extends over 14 amino acids. The CDR3 here is CAWDPGQSTDTQYF. The CDR3 nucleotides are TGTGCCTGGGACCCGGGACAATCCACAGATACGCAGTATTTT.

The V and J genes are TRBV7-8 and TRBJ1-5; D might be TRBD1 (6 bases). The CDR3 totals 14 residues. V was shortened by 1 base and J by 6 bases, with 10 bases between the two germline ends. Germline CDR1 and CDR2: SGHVS and FQNEAQ. The CDR3 DNA is TGTGCCAGCAGCTTAGGGGGGGGCACTCAGCCCCAGCATTTT. Its protein product is CASSLGGGTQPQHF.

The rearrangement joins TRBV19 to TRBJ1-1; TRBD1 matches 8 bases. The CDR3 runs 13 residues. V lost 6 bases to trimming and J lost 6 bases; unmatched junction nucleotides: 6. The germline gives CDR1 LNHDA, CDR2 SQIVND (reference sequence). The CDR3 sequence is CASSTTGGAEAFF. The CDR3 coding sequence is TGTGCCAGTAGCACTACAGGGGGGGCTGAAGCTTTCTTT.

The rearrangement joins TRBV28 to TRBJ1-3; possibly TRBD1 for D (5 bases). CDR3 size: 13 residues. The germline CDR1 and CDR2 sequences are MDHEN and SYDVKM. V was cut by 8 bases and J by 2 bases, with 10 bases left in between. CDR3 sequence reads: CASLGGPGNTIYF. CDR3 DNA sequence: TGTGCCAGCCTCGGGGGACCTGGAAACACCATATATTTT.

The chain employs TRBV24-1 and TRBJ2-3; 8 nucleotides match TRBD2. Trimming cost V 5 bases and J 7 bases; bases outside gene matches: 13. This CDR3 spans 16 amino acids. Germline lookup yields CDR1 KGHDR and CDR2 SFDVKD. CDR3 region: CATSGLTGRALHTQYF. CDR3 sequence (DNA): TGTGCCACCAGTGGCCTGACCGGGAGGGCCCTTCATACGCAGTATTTT.

The chain links TRBV7-2 to TRBJ2-2; 8 bases agree with TRBD2. The CDR3 runs 15 residues. Germline CDR1 and CDR2: SGHTA and FQGNSA. J lost 7 bases, V lost 1 base, and 5 bases had no gene match. The CDR3 region is CASSLGTSLGGELFF. The CDR3 DNA reads TGTGCCAGCAGCTTAGGGACTAGCCTCGGCGGGGAGCTGTTTTTT.

The chain carries TRBV11-2 and TRBJ1-2; D remains ambiguous. CDR1 is SGHAT and CDR2 is FQNNGV in the germline V gene. This CDR3 has 14 amino acids. Trimming took 5 bases from V and 2 from J, leaving 12 bases between them. The CDR3 here is CASSPGPQNYGYTF. DNA for the CDR3: TGTGCCAGCAGCCCGGGTCCCCAGAACTATGGCTACACCTTC.

This clone has just a few counts. This chain's CDR3 is CATSRDGVGTGVSGYTF. DNA for the CDR3: TGTGCCACCAGCAGAGATGGAGTGGGGACAGGGGTCTCTGGCTACACCTTC. The chain carries TRBV15 and TRBJ1-2, with 10 bases that match TRBD1. The CDR3 consists of 17 residues. CDR1 LNHNV and CDR2 YYDKDF come from the germline V gene (reference sequence). V lost 0 bases and J lost 7; bases outside the gene matches: 11.

This clone was seen once. The chain is built from TRBV3-1 (or the pseudogene TRBV3-2) and TRBJ1-2; 9 nucleotides line up with TRBD1. Germline loops: CDR1 LGHDT, CDR2 YNNKEL (reference sequence). There are 16 residues in the CDR3. After removal of 0 bases from V and 5 bases from J, the junction contained 7 bases not matched to a gene. CDR3 in DNA: TGTGCCAGCAGCCAAGATTGGACAGGGGTAGGGTATGGCTACACCTTC. Protein: CASSQDWTGVGYGYTF.